This T cell receptor beta chain stems from a study of identical twins. Remarks on this clonotype: Antigen specificity is unknown. A read error may produce the germline difference seen at one junction end.

The CDR3 is made up of 12 amino acids. Germline V gene data show CDR1 as MNHEY and CDR2 as SVGAGI. The study, taken as a whole, reports: Models underestimated TCR alpha sharing (out-of-frame) in monozygotic twins. Excess sharing between twins was weaker in beta out-of-frame sequences.

MiXCR, applied by TCRdb to the 5' RACE reads, yields one record per CDR3 protein. Seen here are about 920,000 distinct CDR3 sequences, 9% to 15% observed once, and the top ten hold around 1.5%. These same data were also listed under a study on yellow fever vaccine responses in identical twins.

Sequenced: PBMCs. The chain employs TRBV6-5 and TRBJ2-3; D unresolved. This clonotype was sampled from a woman aged 18-29 years in good health. CDR3 in DNA: TGTGCCAGCAGAGACCGCACGGATACGCAGTATTTT. This codes for CASRDRTDTQYF.